Listed below are T cell receptor beta chains from one sample, sequenced in a study of vaccination effects on CD4 cells after COVID-19. Sequenced by immunoSEQ multiplex PCR; TCRdb stores in-frame clones only, minus some. The data show under 30,000 clones, around 75% seen once. These receptors have no known antigen. Material: CD4+ T cells from PBMCs cultured with HCoV-NL63 spike peptides, obtained before COVID-19 vaccination. These TCRs come from a human donor who received a COVID-19 vaccine. CDR3s include the opening cysteine and the closing phenylalanine or tryptophan. The D gene is left open where the match is weak. Clone size is not always given. Where it is, it says once, few, many or a class for expanded clones.

clone size,D gene,V gene,J gene,CDR3 protein,CDR3 DNA
NA,NA,TRBV5-5,TRBJ1-6,CASSLTTSRGKDSPLHF,TGTGCCAGCAGCTTGACCACCTCAAGGGGTAAGGATTCACCCCTCCACTTT
few,NA,TRBV9,TRBJ2-7,CASSFDSYGVEQYF,TGTGCCAGCAGCTTCGACTCCTACGGTGTCGAGCAGTACTTC
NA,NA,TRBV3-1/TRBV3-2,TRBJ2-3,CASSPQFGSSDTQYF,TGTGCCAGCAGCCCGCAGTTTGGTAGCTCAGATACGCAGTATTTT
NA,NA,TRBV10-3,TRBJ2-1,CAITGTRDRDEQFF,TGTGCCATTACCGGGACTCGTGATAGGGATGAGCAGTTCTTC
NA,NA,TRBV29-1,TRBJ2-1,CSVGGTYNEQFF,TGCAGCGTTGGAGGGACGTACAATGAGCAGTTCTTC
few,NA,TRBV9,TRBJ1-6,CASSESSDSPLHF,TGTGCCAGCAGCGAATCATCTGATTCACCCCTCCACTTT
NA,NA,TRBV19,TRBJ2-3,CASDQGGGLTHTQYF,TGTGCCAGTGACCAAGGGGGGGGGCTGACTCATACGCAGTATTTT
once,NA,TRBV19,TRBJ2-2,CASSIGKSYTGELFF,TGTGCCAGTAGTATCGGAAAGTCATACACCGGGGAGCTGTTTTTT
NA,NA,TRBV5-1,TRBJ1-1,CASSLGPTGGDSTEAFF,TGCGCCAGCAGCTTGGGCCCCACCGGGGGGGACTCTACTGAAGCTTTCTTT
few,TRBD1,TRBV20-1,TRBJ2-1,CSASRVRTGGNYEQFF,TGCAGTGCTAGTCGGGTCAGGACAGGTGGCAATTATGAGCAGTTCTTC
NA,TRBD2,TRBV18,TRBJ2-3,CASSPRLAGATDTQYF,TGTGCCAGCTCACCTCGACTAGCGGGAGCCACAGATACGCAGTATTTT
NA,NA,TRBV10-3,TRBJ2-1,CAIREGNEQFF,TGTGCCATCAGAGAGGGGAATGAGCAGTTCTTC
NA,TRBD1,TRBV11-3,TRBJ2-2,CASSRGEGQGSGELFF,TGTGCCAGCAGCCGGGGGGAGGGACAGGGTTCCGGGGAGCTGTTTTTT
NA,NA,TRBV25-1,TRBJ1-2,CASRHPANYGYTF,TGTGCCAGCAGGCACCCAGCTAACTATGGCTACACCTTC
NA,NA,TRBV5-5,TRBJ2-3,CASSQLDRDTQYF,TGTGCCAGCAGCCAACTAGACAGGGATACGCAGTATTTT
once,NA,TRBV5-1,TRBJ2-7,CASSLETGRKYEQYF,TGCGCCAGCAGCTTGGAAACAGGGCGTAAATACGAGCAGTACTTC
NA,TRBD1,TRBV18,TRBJ2-7,CASSPRTGVVSEQYF,TGTGCCAGCTCACCACGGACAGGGGTAGTCAGCGAGCAGTACTTC
once,NA,TRBV4-2,TRBJ1-1,CASSQGRFPMNTEAFF,TGTGCCAGCAGCCAAGGTCGATTTCCCATGAACACTGAAGCTTTCTTT
NA,NA,TRBV6-5,TRBJ1-1,CASSYSRTEAFF,TGTGCCAGCAGTTACTCGCGGACTGAAGCTTTCTTT
NA,NA,TRBV2,TRBJ2-1,CASSELHAPLNEQFF,TGTGCCAGCAGTGAATTGCACGCGCCGCTTAATGAGCAGTTCTTC
NA,NA,TRBV5-4,TRBJ2-7,CASSQTAMGAREQYF,TGTGCCAGCAGCCAAACAGCGATGGGGGCTCGAGAGCAGTACTTC
few,NA,TRBV19,TRBJ1-3,CASSRSGTGNTIYF,TGTGCCAGTTCCCGGAGCGGCACTGGAAACACCATATATTTT
NA,TRBD2,TRBV30,TRBJ2-5,CAWPSGRAGEIQETQYF,TGTGCCTGGCCCAGCGGGAGGGCCGGCGAGATTCAAGAGACCCAGTACTTC
NA,NA,TRBV9,TRBJ2-1,CASSVSGASDEQFF,TGTGCCAGCAGCGTATCGGGAGCGAGCGATGAGCAGTTCTTC
NA,NA,TRBV10-3,TRBJ2-7,CAISGRHYEQYF,TGTGCCATCAGTGGTAGACATTACGAGCAGTACTTC
NA,NA,TRBV27,TRBJ2-5,CASSLPGTNQETQYF,TGTGCCAGCAGTTTACCGGGCACCAACCAAGAGACCCAGTACTTC